A selection of T cell receptor beta chains follows, all from one sample in a study of shared clonotypes between healthy human individuals. The method was immunoSEQ multiplex PCR; TCRdb's version includes in-frame clones alone and lacks a portion of them. This table has 950,000 to 1,200,000 clones, about 80% appearing once. The source material was memory CD4+ T cells from PBMCs. These receptors all stem from a man between 18 and 29 years old in good health. Some clones in this sample may be carry-over from other donors' samples. Each CDR3 is given with its conserved first and last residue. The order of the fields is V gene, D gene, clone size, J gene, CDR3 protein, CDR3 DNA. The D gene is left open where the match is weak. The size entry is marked missing in some rows and otherwise reads once, few, many or a size class.

TRBV12-5,NA,NA,TRBJ2-3,CASGPGVTDTQYF,TGTGCTAGTGGCCCCGGAGTCACAGATACGCAGTATTTT
TRBV20-1,NA,NA,TRBJ1-2,CSARDFYGYTF,TGCAGTGCTCGCGACTTTTATGGCTACACCTTC
TRBV5-1,NA,few,TRBJ1-1,CASSYDGGNTEAFF,TGCGCCAGCAGTTACGACGGGGGGAACACTGAAGCTTTCTTT
TRBV11-3,TRBD1,NA,TRBJ2-7,CASSLAGGQSYEQYF,TGTGCCAGCAGCTTAGCTGGGGGACAGAGCTACGAGCAGTACTTC
TRBV6-5,TRBD1,once,TRBJ1-5,CASSWRGLEPQHF,TGTGCCAGCAGTTGGAGGGGGCTCGAGCCCCAGCATTTT
TRBV21-1,NA,few,TRBJ2-5,CATSPARGLGETQYF,TGTGCCACCAGTCCCGCCAGGGGGCTTGGAGAGACCCAGTACTTC
TRBV5-1,NA,once,TRBJ2-7,CASSSDSHYEQYF,TGCGCTAGCAGCTCGGACAGTCACTACGAGCAATACTTC
TRBV28,NA,NA,TRBJ1-1,CASRGQGPNTEAFF,TGTGCCAGCAGAGGCCAGGGCCCGAACACTGAAGCTTTCTTT
TRBV2,NA,NA,TRBJ2-3,CASSEGAGDRDTQYF,TGTGCCAGCAGTGAAGGGGCAGGGGATAGGGATACGCAGTATTTT
TRBV6-1,TRBD1,NA,TRBJ2-7,CASSSGQGGHEQYF,TGTGCCAGCAGTTCGGGACAGGGGGGCCACGAGCAGTACTTC
TRBV28,NA,NA,TRBJ1-2,CASSFYPRLDYGYTF,TGTGCCAGCAGTTTTTACCCTCGCCTTGACTATGGCTACACCTTC
TRBV5-1,NA,NA,TRBJ1-4,CASSGGEKLFF,TGCGCCAGCAGCGGTGGGGAAAAACTGTTTTTT
TRBV15,NA,NA,TRBJ2-5,CATRFRGRGQETQYF,TGTGCCACCAGATTTCGGGGAAGGGGACAAGAGACCCAGTACTTC
TRBV6-6,NA,NA,TRBJ1-2,CASRDSQGGYTF,TGTGCCAGCAGGGACTCGCAAGGGGGCTACACCTTC
TRBV10-2,NA,NA,TRBJ2-3,CASKSPSSDTQYF,TGCGCCAGCAAGTCCCCCTCCTCAGATACGCAGTATTTT
TRBV5-6,TRBD2,NA,TRBJ2-2,CASSSGTSGTGELFF,TGTGCCAGCAGCTCCGGGACTAGCGGAACCGGGGAGCTGTTTTTT
TRBV7-2,TRBD1,NA,TRBJ1-5,CASSGRQGAAQHF,TGTGCCAGCAGCGGCCGACAGGGGGCGGCCCAGCATTTT
TRBV10-3,NA,NA,TRBJ1-2,CAISESADPHYSNYGYTF,TGTGCCATCAGTGAGTCGGCAGACCCGCATTATTCTAACTATGGCTACACCTTC
TRBV5-1,NA,NA,TRBJ1-1,CASSLVRVGVEAFF,TGCGCCAGCAGCTTGGTCAGGGTCGGAGTTGAAGCTTTCTTT
TRBV6-1,NA,NA,TRBJ1-3,CASSEIWAGNTIYF,TGTGCCAGCAGTGAAATCTGGGCTGGAAACACCATATATTTT
TRBV5-1,TRBD2,NA,TRBJ2-3,CASSLVLAGGTSTDTQYF,TGCGCCAGCAGCTTGGTTCTAGCGGGAGGAACTAGCACAGATACGCAGTATTTT
TRBV7-8,TRBD1,few,TRBJ2-7,CASSLARTGFDEQYF,TGTGCCAGCAGCTTAGCGAGGACAGGGTTTGACGAGCAGTACTTC
TRBV28,TRBD1,NA,TRBJ2-7,CASSLRTGNEQYF,TGTGCCAGCAGTCTCCGGACAGGGAACGAGCAGTACTTC
TRBV5-6,TRBD1,many,TRBJ1-3,CASSFTGTGDWIYF,TGTGCCAGCAGCTTTACCGGGACAGGGGATTGGATATATTTT
TRBV6-5,TRBD1,NA,TRBJ2-3,CASSYWMQGADTQYF,TGTGCCAGCAGTTACTGGATGCAGGGGGCAGATACGCAGTATTTT
TRBV9,NA,few,TRBJ2-5,CASSVEGFQETQYF,TGTGCCAGCAGCGTAGAGGGGTTTCAAGAGACCCAGTACTTC
TRBV9,TRBD2,NA,TRBJ2-1,CASSVPGTSGQSSYNEQFF,TGTGCCAGCAGCGTACCCGGGACTAGCGGGCAAAGCTCCTACAATGAGCAGTTCTTC
TRBV9,TRBD1,NA,TRBJ2-1,CASSVTTGPLNEQFF,TGTGCCAGCAGCGTAACGACAGGGCCACTCAATGAGCAGTTCTTC
TRBV7-2,NA,NA,TRBJ2-5,CASSLGTGVETQYF,TGTGCCAGCAGCTTAGGGACCGGCGTAGAGACCCAGTACTTC
TRBV5-4,TRBD1,NA,TRBJ2-5,CASSLERDRGGTQYF,TGTGCCAGCAGCTTGGAGCGGGACAGGGGTGGGACCCAGTACTTC
TRBV6-1,NA,NA,TRBJ1-1,CASILDRRAFF,TGTGCCAGCATTCTCGACAGAAGGGCTTTCTTT
TRBV27,TRBD2,NA,TRBJ2-5,CATRRIAGGETQYF,TGTGCCACCAGGCGGATAGCGGGAGGGGAGACCCAGTACTTC
TRBV18,NA,NA,TRBJ2-2,CASSLGTPGELFF,TGTGCCAGCTCCTTGGGGACACCCGGGGAGCTGTTTTTT
TRBV4-3,TRBD2,NA,TRBJ2-3,CASSQGSSGRDTQYF,TGCGCCAGCAGCCAGGGCTCTAGCGGGAGAGATACGCAGTATTTT
TRBV5-5,NA,NA,TRBJ1-4,CASSLGGVGEKLFF,TGTGCCAGCAGCTTGGGTGGGGTTGGCGAAAAACTGTTTTTT
TRBV7-3,TRBD1,NA,TRBJ1-2,CASSKQALGQGDGYTF,TGTGCCAGCAGCAAACAAGCCCTGGGACAGGGAGATGGCTACACCTTC
TRBV28,NA,NA,TRBJ2-7,CASSFPHSTYEQYF,TGTGCCAGCAGTTTTCCCCACAGCACCTACGAGCAGTACTTC
TRBV9,TRBD2,NA,TRBJ2-3,CASSVRLAGGPDTQYF,TGTGCCAGCAGCGTGAGACTAGCGGGAGGTCCAGATACGCAGTATTTT
TRBV5-6,NA,NA,TRBJ2-3,CASSLGLASTDTQYF,TGTGCCAGCAGCTTGGGGCTAGCCAGCACAGATACGCAGTATTTT
TRBV4-2,NA,NA,TRBJ1-2,CASSQAKGAMYGYTF,TGTGCCAGCAGCCAAGCAAAGGGTGCGATGTATGGCTACACCTTC
TRBV5-4,NA,NA,TRBJ2-3,CASRNTDTQYF,TGTGCCAGCAGAAACACAGATACGCAGTATTTT
TRBV10-3,NA,NA,TRBJ2-7,CAIRGAGDEQYF,TGTGCCATCCGGGGGGCAGGGGACGAGCAGTACTTC
TRBV6-5,TRBD1,NA,TRBJ2-2,CASSSGQGGAGELFF,TGTGCCAGCAGTTCCGGACAGGGGGGAGCCGGGGAGCTGTTTTTT
TRBV5-5,NA,NA,TRBJ2-7,CASSLAFDWGAYEQYF,TGTGCCAGCAGCTTGGCGTTCGACTGGGGAGCCTACGAGCAGTACTTC
TRBV6-1,NA,NA,TRBJ1-3,CASTFDSSGNTIYF,TGTGCCAGCACCTTCGACAGCTCTGGAAACACCATATATTTT
TRBV27,TRBD2,once,TRBJ2-7,CASSQRTSGSSYEQYF,TGTGCCAGCAGTCAGCGGACTAGCGGGAGCTCCTACGAGCAGTACTTC
TRBV5-1,NA,NA,TRBJ2-5,CASSLARQNQETQYF,TGCGCCAGCAGCTTGGCCCGGCAGAACCAAGAGACCCAGTACTTC
TRBV7-3,TRBD2,once,TRBJ2-1,CASSFIAGGNEQFF,TGTGCCAGCAGCTTCATAGCGGGAGGCAATGAGCAGTTCTTC
TRBV7-9,TRBD1,NA,TRBJ1-3,CASSFRQGTGNTIYF,TGTGCCAGCAGCTTCAGACAGGGGACTGGAAACACCATATATTTT
TRBV30,NA,NA,TRBJ2-3,CAWSDRGLTDTQYF,TGTGCCTGGAGTGACAGAGGACTAACAGATACGCAGTATTTT
TRBV21-1,NA,NA,TRBJ2-1,CASSSSGTSGSNEQFF,TGTGCCAGCAGCAGCTCCGGGACTAGCGGGAGCAATGAGCAGTTCTTC
TRBV7-2,NA,NA,TRBJ1-4,CASSLVGETNEKLFF,TGTGCCAGCAGCTTAGTCGGGGAGACTAATGAAAAACTGTTTTTT
TRBV7-9,NA,NA,TRBJ1-5,CASSFITQPQHF,TGTGCCAGCAGCTTCATTACTCAGCCCCAGCATTTT
TRBV10-3,TRBD2,NA,TRBJ2-1,CAISESQSGRQFF,TGTGCCATCAGTGAGTCTCAGAGCGGGAGGCAGTTCTTC